The rows below give T cell receptor beta chains drawn from one sample of a study of vaccination and CD4 T cells after COVID-19. These receptors' targets are unknown. A single record per CDR3 protein comes from TCRdb applying MiXCR to the PCR reads. This sample has some 20,000 distinct CDR3 sequences; around two fifths occur once, and the top ten carry 11% to 15%. The sample taken for sequencing was CD4+ T cells from blood, cultured in vitro. These receptor sequences come from a human donor who had recovered from COVID-19. The CDR3 runs from the conserved cysteine through the conserved F or W. A D gene is named only where the DNA matches it firmly. Clone sizes are given selectively: once, few, many, or a class where the clone is expanded.

V,J,length,D,size,CDR3,DNA
TRBV4-3,TRBJ2-7,15,.,few,CASSQDLNRAYEQYF,TGCGCCAGCAGCCAAGATTTAAACAGGGCCTACGAGCAGTACTTC
TRBV20-1,TRBJ1-5,15,.,once,CSARDHVGSNQPQHF,TGCAGTGCTAGAGATCACGTGGGTAGCAATCAGCCCCAGCATTTT
TRBV2,TRBJ1-6,13,.,.,CASSPGQVSPLHF,TGTGCCAGCAGTCCGGGTCAGGTGTCACCCCTCCACTTT
TRBV10-1,TRBJ2-1,17,TRBD2,.,CVPPGGKRPPVNREQFF,TGCGTCCCCCCGGGGGGGAAAAGACCTCCCGTTAACCGAGAGCAGTTCTTC
TRBV7-2,TRBJ2-2,13,.,.,CASSPLNTGELFF,TGTGCCAGCAGCCCTCTTAACACCGGGGAGCTGTTTTTT
TRBV6-5,TRBJ2-3,12,.,.,CASSYSGDTQYF,TGTGCCAGCAGTTACTCGGGCGATACGCAGTATTTT
TRBV19,TRBJ1-2,15,.,few,CATTYQGAFNYGYTF,TGTGCCACAACGTACCAGGGTGCTTTTAACTATGGCTACACCTTC
TRBV24-1,TRBJ2-3,15,.,.,CATARVGPSTDTQYF,TGTGCCACCGCGCGGGTAGGTCCTAGCACAGATACGCAGTATTTT
TRBV6-1,TRBJ2-7,14,TRBD1,.,CASRAGGATGEQYF,TGTGCCAGCCGAGCAGGGGGCGCAACGGGGGAGCAGTACTTC
TRBV28,TRBJ1-3,16,.,.,CASSSGDRRSGNTIYF,TGTGCCAGCAGTTCCGGGGACCGTCGCTCTGGAAACACCATATATTTT
TRBV18,TRBJ1-1,13,.,.,CASSPSQGTEAFF,TGTGCCAGCTCACCAAGCCAGGGCACTGAAGCTTTCTTT
TRBV28,TRBJ2-1,11,.,.,CASSFYNEQFF,TGTGCCAGCAGCTTCTACAATGAGCAGTTCTTC
TRBV5-3,TRBJ2-1,15,TRBD1,once,CASSIRQGIINEQFF,TGTGCCAGCAGCATCCGACAGGGAATTATTAATGAGCAGTTCTTC
TRBV5-1,TRBJ2-1,14,.,few,CASSLGTADNEQFF,TGCGCCAGCAGCTTGGGGACAGCCGACAATGAGCAGTTCTTC
TRBV7-2,TRBJ1-5,15,TRBD1,.,CASSLEQGRNQPQHF,TGTGCCAGCAGCTTAGAACAGGGGCGGAATCAGCCCCAGCATTTT
TRBV19,TRBJ2-7,17,TRBD2,.,CAGSIGWLGLGSYEQYF,TGTGCCGGTAGTATAGGGTGGCTGGGACTAGGGTCCTACGAGCAGTACTTC
TRBV7-2,TRBJ2-3,15,.,few,CASSPRRGNTDTQYF,TGTGCCAGCAGCCCTCGGCGGGGCAACACAGATACGCAGTATTTT
TRBV11-2,TRBJ1-6,15,TRBD1,few,CASSSADRGYSPLHF,TGTGCCAGCAGCTCAGCGGACAGGGGTTATTCACCCCTCCACTTT
TRBV2,TRBJ2-3,14,.,.,CASSGLAGRGTQYF,TGTGCCAGCAGTGGGCTAGCCGGCCGGGGTACGCAGTATTTT
TRBV20-1,TRBJ2-5,13,TRBD1,.,CSANRDSQETQYF,TGCAGTGCTAACAGGGACAGCCAAGAGACCCAGTACTTC
TRBV5-4,TRBJ1-5,13,.,once,CASSIDRNQPQHF,TGTGCCAGCAGCATAGACAGGAATCAGCCCCAGCATTTT
TRBV16,TRBJ1-2,13,.,few,CASSQPRDHGYTF,TGTGCCAGCAGCCAACCGCGGGACCACGGCTACACCTTC
TRBV20-1,TRBJ2-7,16,TRBD1,.,CSARADMTGASYEQYF,TGCAGTGCTAGAGCCGATATGACAGGGGCGTCCTACGAGCAGTACTTC
TRBV6-1,TRBJ2-1,13,.,.,CASSILGGHEQFF,TGTGCCAGCTCCATACTTGGGGGGCATGAGCAGTTCTTC
TRBV7-9,TRBJ1-4,16,.,few,CASSSLRSAGFEKLFF,TGTGCCAGCAGCTCACTGAGGTCGGCAGGGTTTGAAAAACTGTTTTTT
TRBV15,TRBJ2-2,16,TRBD2,few,CATSWGLLGDTGELFF,TGTGCCACCAGCTGGGGACTACTCGGCGACACCGGGGAGCTGTTTTTT
TRBV7-3,TRBJ1-2,15,TRBD1,few,CASSPNTGGDYGYTF,TGTGCCAGCAGCCCCAATACAGGGGGAGACTATGGCTACACCTTC
TRBV20-1,TRBJ2-7,16,TRBD2,few,CSAKRTSGLAAYEQYF,TGCAGTGCGAAAAGAACGTCGGGACTAGCGGCCTACGAGCAGTACTTC
TRBV2,TRBJ1-5,14,.,few,CASSETGGLQPQHF,TGTGCCAGCAGTGAAACCGGGGGATTACAGCCCCAGCATTTT
TRBV5-5,TRBJ2-3,16,TRBD1,.,CASSLVTTGGTDTQYF,TGTGCCAGCAGCTTGGTCACCACAGGGGGCACAGATACGCAGTATTTT
TRBV7-9,TRBJ2-7,13,.,.,CASSLDRVYEQYF,TGTGCCAGCAGCTTAGACAGGGTCTACGAGCAGTACTTC
TRBV6-2/TRBV6-3,TRBJ2-5,15,.,.,CASRLHQDAQETQYF,TGTGCCAGCAGATTGCACCAGGATGCCCAAGAGACCCAGTACTTC
TRBV12-3/TRBV12-4,TRBJ1-1,15,.,few,CASSLQGPMNTEAFF,TGTGCCAGCAGTTTACAGGGACCAATGAACACTGAAGCTTTCTTT
TRBV27,TRBJ1-6,19,TRBD1,.,CASSLSRRGQSSYNSPLHF,TGTGCCAGCAGTTTATCGCGGAGGGGGCAAAGCTCCTATAATTCACCCCTCCACTTT
TRBV7-9,TRBJ2-1,17,.,.,CASSLRRGTTIYNEQFF,TGTGCCAGCAGCTTGCGCCGGGGGACCACGATCTACAATGAGCAGTTCTTC
TRBV7-9,TRBJ2-1,13,TRBD2,medium-sized,CASSLSLGLEQFF,TGTGCCAGCAGCTTATCCCTGGGACTAGAGCAGTTCTTC
TRBV5-6,TRBJ1-1,15,.,.,CASSWRGSLNTEAFF,TGTGCCAGCAGCTGGAGGGGGTCCTTGAACACTGAAGCTTTCTTT
TRBV3-1,TRBJ2-6,15,.,.,CASSLLNSGANVLTF,TGTGCCAGCAGCCTGCTGAACTCTGGGGCCAACGTCCTGACTTTC
TRBV6-5,TRBJ2-7,14,TRBD2,.,CASSYGLAGRFLYF,TGTGCCAGCAGTTACGGACTAGCGGGGCGCTTTCTGTACTTC
TRBV28,TRBJ2-3,13,.,.,CASSFRATDTQYF,TGTGCCAGCAGTTTCCGGGCCACAGATACGCAGTATTTT
TRBV21-1,TRBJ1-1,13,.,.,CASSNDMNTEAFF,TGTGCCAGCAGCAATGACATGAACACTGAAGCTTTCTTT
TRBV6-4,TRBJ2-1,16,.,.,CASSEQGGVRWNEQFF,TGTGCCAGCAGTGAACAAGGGGGGGTTCGATGGAATGAGCAGTTCTTC
TRBV10-3,TRBJ2-5,14,.,.,CAISERQFQETQYF,TGTGCCATCAGTGAGCGACAGTTCCAAGAGACCCAGTACTTC
TRBV20-1,TRBJ1-1,12,.,few,CSASQRNTEAFF,TGCAGTGCTAGTCAGAGAAACACTGAAGCTTTCTTT
TRBV27,TRBJ2-3,14,.,.,CASSRVGITDTQYF,TGTGCCAGCAGCAGGGTTGGAATTACAGATACGCAGTATTTT
TRBV6-1,TRBJ1-1,13,TRBD1,.,CASSQTTQGEAFF,TGTGCCAGCAGCCAAACTACACAGGGGGAGGCTTTCTTT
TRBV5-4,TRBJ2-6,15,.,.,CASRPNPAGANVLTF,TGTGCCAGCAGACCTAATCCGGCTGGGGCCAACGTCCTGACTTTC